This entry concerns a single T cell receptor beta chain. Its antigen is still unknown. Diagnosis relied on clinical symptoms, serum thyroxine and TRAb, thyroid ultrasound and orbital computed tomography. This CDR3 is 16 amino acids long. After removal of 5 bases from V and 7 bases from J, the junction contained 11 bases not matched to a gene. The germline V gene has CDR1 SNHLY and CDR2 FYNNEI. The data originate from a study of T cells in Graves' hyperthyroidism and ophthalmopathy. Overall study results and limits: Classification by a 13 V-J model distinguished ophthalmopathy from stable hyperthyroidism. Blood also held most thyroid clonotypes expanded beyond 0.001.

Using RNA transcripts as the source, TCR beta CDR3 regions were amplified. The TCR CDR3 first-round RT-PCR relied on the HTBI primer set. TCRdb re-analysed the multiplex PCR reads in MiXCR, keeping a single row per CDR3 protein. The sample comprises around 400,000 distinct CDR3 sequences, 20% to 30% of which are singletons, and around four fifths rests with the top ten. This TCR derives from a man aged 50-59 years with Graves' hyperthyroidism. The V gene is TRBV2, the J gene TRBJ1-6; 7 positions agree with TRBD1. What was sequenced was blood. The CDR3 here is CASSSSQTGWNSPLHF. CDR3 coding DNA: TGTGCCAGCAGTTCGAGCCAGACAGGGTGGAATTCACCCCTCCACTTT.